This T cell receptor beta chain was identified during a study of lymphopenia after photon versus proton radiotherapy. Study-wide results and caveats: In patients who died, overall survival fell as post-nadir TCR diversity dropped more. Post-nadir diversity loss with photons came from oligoclonal expansion, particularly CD8+ Temra cells.

About this clone: Its antigen is undetermined.

TCRdb keeps only in-frame clones here, not all; method: immunoSEQ multiplex PCR. This sample has 20,000 to 25,000 clones, with 85% found just once. This receptor was taken from a man aged 55 to 70 with pancreatic cancer. The sample here was peripheral blood, taken from a patient treated with photon-based radiotherapy.

CDR3 amino acids: CASSEIGAANEKLFF. The CDR3 nucleotides are TGTGCCAGCAGTGAAATTGGGGCAGCTAATGAAAAACTGTTTTTT. The V gene is TRBV6-1, the J gene TRBJ1-4, with a weak D call TRBD1 (5 bases). The CDR3 is made up of 15 amino acids. Trimming took off 2 bases at V and 3 bases at J, with 10 bases between the two ends. Germline assignment: CDR1 MNHNS and CDR2 SASEGT.